These T cell receptor beta chains were read from a single sample in a study of OX40 agonist ivuxolimab in advanced cancers. TCRdb's table, derived via immunoSEQ multiplex PCR, lists solely in-frame clones and lacks some. The sample carries around 58,000 clones, 90% to 95% recorded once. Sequencing was performed on CD4+ or CD8+ T cells sorted from blood, taken in a trial of the OX40 agonist ivuxolimab. The receptors here all came from an adult with an advanced solid tumor such as melanoma, head and neck, liver or kidney cancer. Both conserved end residues are part of each CDR3. Each record gives: clone size, J gene, D gene, V gene, CDR3 DNA, CDR3 protein. D genes are given only for firm matches. Clone size is stated in some rows and not others, as once, few, many or a class when expanded.

. | TRBJ2-1 | . | TRBV18 | TGTGCCAGCTCACCAGACGGAAGCTCCTACAATGAGCAGTTCTTC | CASSPDGSSYNEQFF
. | TRBJ2-7 | . | TRBV5-6 | TGTGCCAGCAGCTTGACGAACGGCGAGCAGTACTTC | CASSLTNGEQYF
medium-sized | TRBJ2-1 | . | TRBV6-5 | TGTGCCAGCAGTTACTCGAGTGGTTATGAGCAGTTCTTC | CASSYSSGYEQFF
. | TRBJ1-1 | . | TRBV5-6 | TGTGCCAGCAGCCCAATACAGGGCCCCACTGAAGCTTTCTTT | CASSPIQGPTEAFF
. | TRBJ2-7 | . | TRBV5-6 | TGTGCCAGCAGCTTGGGGGACATCCTCTTCGGACAGTACTTC | CASSLGDILFGQYF
. | TRBJ2-1 | . | TRBV27 | TGTGCCAGCAGTCTGGGAGGATCCGGGGAGCAGTTCTTC | CASSLGGSGEQFF
. | TRBJ2-2 | . | TRBV5-6 | TGTGCCAGCAGCCAAGACGGGGAGCTGTTTTTT | CASSQDGELFF
once | TRBJ2-1 | . | TRBV11-3 | TGTGCCAGCAGCTTCGCGACAGACTACAATGAGCAGTTCTTC | CASSFATDYNEQFF
once | TRBJ1-1 | . | TRBV27 | TGTGCCAGCAGTTTGAGAACGGGGATGAACACTGAAGCTTTCTTT | CASSLRTGMNTEAFF
. | TRBJ2-7 | . | TRBV11-2 | TGTGCCAGCAGCCTGGGACCCGGAGACTACGAGCAGTACTTC | CASSLGPGDYEQYF
few | TRBJ2-3 | . | TRBV4-2 | TGTGCCAGCAGCTCCCTCGATAGCCGCAACACAGATACGCAGTATTTT | CASSSLDSRNTDTQYF
. | TRBJ2-5 | . | TRBV7-9 | TGTGCCAGCAGCTCCCGCCTACCGGGAGAGACCCAGTACTTC | CASSSRLPGETQYF
. | TRBJ1-4 | TRBD1 | TRBV7-9 | TGTGCCAGCAGCTTAGCGGGCAGGGGGCCAACTAATGAAAAACTGTTTTTT | CASSLAGRGPTNEKLFF
. | TRBJ1-5 | TRBD1 | TRBV27 | TGTGCCAGCAGTTTAGGGCTACCAGGGGGTCAGCCCCAGCATTTT | CASSLGLPGGQPQHF
. | TRBJ2-7 | . | TRBV6-5 | TGTGCCAGCAGTTACTCGCCTTACGAGCAGTACTTC | CASSYSPYEQYF
. | TRBJ2-7 | TRBD1 | TRBV30 | TGTGCCTGGAGTGTAAGCGGACAGGGCTACGAGCAGTACTTC | CAWSVSGQGYEQYF
. | TRBJ2-2 | TRBD2 | TRBV5-6 | TGTGCCAGCACCTCCCTAACTAGCGCCTACGCGAACACCGGGGAGCTGTTTTTT | CASTSLTSAYANTGELFF
. | TRBJ2-3 | . | TRBV7-7 | TGTGCTAGCAGCTTAGGCTCAGGGGACACAGATACGCAGTATTTT | CASSLGSGDTDTQYF
. | TRBJ2-3 | TRBD1 | TRBV23-1 | TGCGCCAGCCACAGGGGGCGTAGGAAAGATACGCAGTATTTT | CASHRGRRKDTQYF
. | TRBJ2-1 | . | TRBV10-2 | TGCGCCAGCAGTGATATTCCCTACAATGAGCAGTTCTTC | CASSDIPYNEQFF
. | TRBJ2-1 | TRBD2 | TRBV4-3 | TGCGCCAGCAGCCAGACCGTCACGGGGCTAGCGGGGGAAGAGCAGTTCTTC | CASSQTVTGLAGEEQFF
. | TRBJ1-1 | TRBD1 | TRBV28 | TGTGCCAGCAGTTTTTTCCAGGACAGGGTCACTGAAGCTTTCTTT | CASSFFQDRVTEAFF
. | TRBJ1-4 | . | TRBV23-1 | TGCGCCAGCAGTCAGAGTGCAACTAATGAAAAACTGTTTTTT | CASSQSATNEKLFF
. | TRBJ2-5 | TRBD2 | TRBV30 | TGTGCCTCATACATGGGGGGGTACCAAGAGACCCAGTACTTC | CASYMGGYQETQYF
. | TRBJ1-3 | . | TRBV28 | TGTGCCAGCAGTTTCAGGGTTGGAAACACCATATATTTT | CASSFRVGNTIYF
. | TRBJ2-7 | . | TRBV7-3 | TGTGCCAGCAGCTTACCGGACGGGTGGAGCTCCTACGAGCAGTACTTC | CASSLPDGWSSYEQYF
. | TRBJ2-7 | TRBD1 | TRBV4-1 | TGCGCCAGCAGCCAAGATAGAAGTCATGGGACAGTAGGCTACGAGCAGTACTTC | CASSQDRSHGTVGYEQYF
. | TRBJ2-5 | TRBD1 | TRBV9 | TGTGCCAGCAGCAGCAGGGGGCACCAAGAGACCCAGTACTTC | CASSSRGHQETQYF
. | TRBJ2-7 | TRBD2 | TRBV9 | TGTGCCAGCAGCGTTAGCGGGGGGGGAGACTACGAGCAGTACTTC | CASSVSGGGDYEQYF
. | TRBJ1-2 | . | TRBV4-2 | TGTGCCAGCAGCCAGGGGGCGGAAGGCTACACCTTC | CASSQGAEGYTF
. | TRBJ1-1 | . | TRBV9 | TGTGCCAGCAGCGTAGGGCACCTGAACACTGAAGCTTTCTTT | CASSVGHLNTEAFF
. | TRBJ1-5 | TRBD1 | TRBV2 | TGTGCCAGCAGGGACCGGGACAGGATCAATCAGCCCCAGCATTTT | CASRDRDRINQPQHF
. | TRBJ2-5 | TRBD2 | TRBV11-2 | TGTGCCAGCAGCCTTACTAGCGGGAGTGTTGCGGAGACCCAGTACTTC | CASSLTSGSVAETQYF
. | TRBJ1-1 | . | TRBV5-6 | TGTGCCAGCAGCCTTGCCGCCAGGAGGAACACTGAAGCTTTCTTT | CASSLAARRNTEAFF
. | TRBJ2-1 | TRBD2 | TRBV27 | TGTGCCAGCAGATTAGCGGGATCCTCCTACAATGAGCAGTTCTTC | CASRLAGSSYNEQFF
. | TRBJ2-2 | TRBD2 | TRBV30 | TGTGCCTGGAGTGGTGGGAGGGGCACCGGGGAGCTGTTTTTT | CAWSGGRGTGELFF
. | TRBJ2-3 | TRBD2 | TRBV9 | TGTGCCAGCAGCCCCACCTCCCTAAGATCCGGGACTAGCGGGGGGAAAAGAGATACGCAGTATTTT | CASSPTSLRSGTSGGKRDTQYF
. | TRBJ2-7 | . | TRBV6-5 | TGTGCCAGCAGTTACGGGGGCCGCGGGATCTCCTACGAGCAGTACTTC | CASSYGGRGISYEQYF
. | TRBJ2-2 | . | TRBV29-1 | TGCAGCGGCCGGGACTTGAACACCGGGGAGCTGTTTTTT | CSGRDLNTGELFF
. | TRBJ2-1 | . | TRBV9 | TGTGCCAGCAGCGCAGCCAATGAGCAGTTCTTC | CASSAANEQFF
. | TRBJ2-7 | . | TRBV19 | TGTGCCAGTAGTATACGGGATCTCTACGAGCAGTACTTC | CASSIRDLYEQYF